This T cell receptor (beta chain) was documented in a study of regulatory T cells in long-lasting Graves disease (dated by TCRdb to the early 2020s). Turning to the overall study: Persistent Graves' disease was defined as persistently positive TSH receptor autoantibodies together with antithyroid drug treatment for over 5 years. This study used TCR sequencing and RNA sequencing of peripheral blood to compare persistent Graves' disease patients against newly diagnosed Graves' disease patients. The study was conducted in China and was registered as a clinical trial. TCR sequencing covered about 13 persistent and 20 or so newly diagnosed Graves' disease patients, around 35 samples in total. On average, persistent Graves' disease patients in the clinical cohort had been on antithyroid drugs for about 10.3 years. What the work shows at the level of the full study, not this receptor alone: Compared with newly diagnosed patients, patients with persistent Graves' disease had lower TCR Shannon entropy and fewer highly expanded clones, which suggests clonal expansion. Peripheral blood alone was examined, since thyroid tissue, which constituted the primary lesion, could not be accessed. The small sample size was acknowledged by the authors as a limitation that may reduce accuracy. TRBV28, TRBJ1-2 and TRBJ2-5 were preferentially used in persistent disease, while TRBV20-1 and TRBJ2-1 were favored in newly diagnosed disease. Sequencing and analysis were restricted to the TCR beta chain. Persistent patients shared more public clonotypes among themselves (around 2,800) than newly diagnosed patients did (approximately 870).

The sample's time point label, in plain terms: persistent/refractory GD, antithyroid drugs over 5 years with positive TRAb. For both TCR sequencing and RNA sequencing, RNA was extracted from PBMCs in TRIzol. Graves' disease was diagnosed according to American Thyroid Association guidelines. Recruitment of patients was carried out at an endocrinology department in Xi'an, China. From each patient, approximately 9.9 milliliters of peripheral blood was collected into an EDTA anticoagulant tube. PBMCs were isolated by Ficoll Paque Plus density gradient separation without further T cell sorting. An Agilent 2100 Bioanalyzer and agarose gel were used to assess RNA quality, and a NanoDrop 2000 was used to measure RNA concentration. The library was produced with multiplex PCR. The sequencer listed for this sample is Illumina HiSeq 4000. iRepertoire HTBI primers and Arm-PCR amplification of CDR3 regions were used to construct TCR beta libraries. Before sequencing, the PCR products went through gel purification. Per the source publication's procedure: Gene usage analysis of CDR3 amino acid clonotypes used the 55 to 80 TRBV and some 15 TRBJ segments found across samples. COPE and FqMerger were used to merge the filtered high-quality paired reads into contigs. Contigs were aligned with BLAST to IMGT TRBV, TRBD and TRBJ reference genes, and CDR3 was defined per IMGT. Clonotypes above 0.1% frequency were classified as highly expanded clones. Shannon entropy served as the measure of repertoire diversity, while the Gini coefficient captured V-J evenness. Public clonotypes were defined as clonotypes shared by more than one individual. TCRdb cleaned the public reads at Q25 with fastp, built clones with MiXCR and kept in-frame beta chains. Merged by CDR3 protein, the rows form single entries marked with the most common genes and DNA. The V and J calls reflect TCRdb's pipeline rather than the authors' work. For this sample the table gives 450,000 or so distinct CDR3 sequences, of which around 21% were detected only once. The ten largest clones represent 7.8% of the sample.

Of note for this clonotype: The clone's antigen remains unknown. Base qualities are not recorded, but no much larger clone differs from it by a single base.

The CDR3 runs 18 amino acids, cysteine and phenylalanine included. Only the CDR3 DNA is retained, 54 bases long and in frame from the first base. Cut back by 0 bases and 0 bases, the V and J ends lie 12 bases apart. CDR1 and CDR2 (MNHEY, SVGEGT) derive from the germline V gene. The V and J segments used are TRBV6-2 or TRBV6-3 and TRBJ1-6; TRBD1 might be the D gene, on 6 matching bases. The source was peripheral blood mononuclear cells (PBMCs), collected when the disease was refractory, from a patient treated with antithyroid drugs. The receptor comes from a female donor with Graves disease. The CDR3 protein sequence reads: CASSYSKQGSSYNSPLHF. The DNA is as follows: TGTGCCAGCAGTTACTCGAAGCAGGGGAGCTCCTATAATTCACCCCTCCACTTT.